This T cell receptor (beta chain) was recovered during a study of control samples from healthy donors and cancer patients. This CDR3 region has 12 residues. The V and J ends lost 5 bases and 4 bases respectively, with 9 bases between them. Germline values: CDR1 SGHRS, CDR2 YFSETQ. The protocol was immunoSEQ multiplex PCR, while the TCRdb copy is restricted to in-frame clones and leaves out a portion. The data hold approximately 180,000 clones, with 85% to 95% observed a single time. In this sample, this clone turned up once. The source of this sequence is a woman aged 18-35 years in good health. The chain uses TRBV5-1 and TRBJ1-2; no firm D call. Input material: blood. CDR3 in DNA: TGCGCCAGCAGTTCGACGGTCTATGGCTACACCTTC. It yields the protein CASSSTVYGYTF.